Sequencing of this TCR beta chain was carried out in a study of T-cell reconstitution after alpha-beta-depleted transplantation in children. For this clonotype: Antigen unknown.

A library of TCRbeta sequences, prepared with unique molecular identifiers, was generated. TCRdb passed the PCR reads through MiXCR, listing each CDR3 protein once. Among around 490,000 distinct CDR3 sequences listed, about an eighth were seen once. J lost 2 bases, V lost 5 bases, and 7 bases had no gene match. Germline V CDR1 and CDR2: MNHNS, SASEGT. CDR3 size: 16 residues. Study observations and caveats: A year post-transplant, T-cell counts and diversity derived mostly from newly produced T cells. Several patients had high TCRbeta diversity at day 60; it came from surviving recipient T cells and thymic progenitors. Several hundred expanded graft clones reportedly supplied alpha-beta T cells about two months after transplant.

Sample: PBMCs, mostly from graft donor cells, taken 180 days after TCRalphabeta/CD19-depleted stem cell transplant. The genes are TRBV6-1 and TRBJ2-1, with 9 bases fitting TRBD1. The clonotype originates from a female patient aged 2-9 years who had a stem cell transplant for aplastic anemia, so the T cells may come from the graft donor. This CDR3 is CASSTPGTGPYNEQFF. The CDR3 coding sequence is TGTGCCAGCAGTACGCCCGGGACAGGGCCCTACAATGAGCAGTTCTTC.